This is a list of T cell receptor beta chains from one sample in a study of blood T cell repertoires in COVID-19. TCRdb's table, derived via immunoSEQ multiplex PCR, lists solely in-frame clones and lacks some. There are 300,000 to 450,000 clones in the sample; about 88% occur only once, and 2.5% to 3.5% lies in the top ten. Material: peripheral blood. These receptors were taken from a human donor in a cohort sampled during active COVID-19. Both conserved end residues are part of each CDR3. The D gene is left open where the match is weak.

v_call	j_call	d_call	cdr3_nt	cdr3_aa
TRBV25-1	TRBJ2-3	-	TGTGCCAGCGCTCTGACTTATACGCAGTATTTT	CASALTYTQYF
TRBV7-3	TRBJ2-2	TRBD2	TGTGCCAGCAGCTTGGTTAGCGGGACCTCCAACACCGGGGAGCTGTTTTTT	CASSLVSGTSNTGELFF
TRBV11-2	TRBJ2-2	TRBD1	TGTGCCAGCAGCACTGGACAGGGGTGGATCGGGGAGCTGTTTTTT	CASSTGQGWIGELFF
TRBV6-1	TRBJ2-5	-	TGTGCCAGCACCAAAACAGGGCCACAAGAGACCCAGTACTTC	CASTKTGPQETQYF
TRBV27	TRBJ1-2	TRBD1	TGTGCCAGCCGGGACAGGAACTATGGCTACACCTTC	CASRDRNYGYTF
TRBV12-3/TRBV12-4	TRBJ2-7	-	TGTGCCAGCAGTGCGCAGAAGGGGGAGCAGTACTTC	CASSAQKGEQYF
TRBV4-1	TRBJ2-1	-	TGCGCCAGCAGCCCCCGGGACACCTTATACAATGAGCAGTTCTTC	CASSPRDTLYNEQFF
TRBV2	TRBJ1-5	-	TGTGCCACCCTAGCTAGGCAGCATTTT	CATLARQHF
TRBV30	TRBJ1-3	-	TGTGCCTGGGACCGGGGCTCTGGAAACACCATATATTTT	CAWDRGSGNTIYF
TRBV30	TRBJ2-7	-	TGTGCCTGGAAAGGCAGGGGAAGCTACGAGCAGTACTTC	CAWKGRGSYEQYF
TRBV2	TRBJ2-2	-	TGTGCCAGCAGTGTAACAATGAACACCGGGGAGCTGTTTTTT	CASSVTMNTGELFF